This T cell receptor beta chain emerged from a study of blood T cells in healthy people across ages (dated by TCRdb to the mid-2010s). Background on the whole study: In model experiments, template switching captured about one uniquely barcoded TCR beta cDNA molecule for every two T cells. Age-related changes in TCR beta repertoire diversity were measured in the study by deep sequencing normalized with unique cDNA molecular identifiers. The donors were divided into four age groups: young (average around 16 years), middle-aged (over 35), aged (around 67) and long-lived (approximately 74). To avoid experimental bias, donors of different ages were spread randomly across the sequencing lanes. For two donors (one aged 18 to 29 and one aged 80 or older), the study analyzed two additional independent replicas of 1 million unique cDNA reads from the same blood draw.

As concerns this clonotype: The antigen it recognizes is unknown. No qualities accompany the bases; no much larger clone lies one base away.

What the authors observed across the whole study: Observed TCR beta diversity per million T cells fell roughly linearly with age, and a significant reduction was already apparent by age around 40. The percentage of naive T cells measured by flow cytometry correlated strongly with observed TCR beta diversity. Since profiling was done on bulk unsorted PBMCs, naive and antigen-experienced compartments could not be conclusively compared. Estimates of total diversity based on one million sequenced T cells were regarded as lower bounds and as underestimates. Compared with the aged group, more naive CD4+ T cells, fewer expanded clones and increased TCR diversity were shown by the long-lived group, suggesting age selection. The CMV infection status of donors was not known, potentially confounding age-related changes in expanded clonotypes.

The library was made by 5' RACE. Sequencer: Illumina HiSeq 2500. The second PCR ran for about 6 to 12 cycles and used a J-beta primer mix along with a sample-barcoded 5' primer. A template-switch 5' adaptor carrying 12 random nucleotides introduced a unique molecular identifier onto each TCR beta cDNA molecule. Each sample yielded at least 2.5 million CDR3-containing paired-end reads. First-strand cDNA synthesis was performed from all RNA using the Mint cDNA synthesis kit, with priming by a TRBC-specific oligonucleotide. Following uracil-DNA glycosylase treatment, a first 18-cycle PCR with universal primers M1SS and BC2_uni_R was performed on all cDNA. The authors' pipeline ran thus. For normalization, 1 million high-quality reads were randomly selected from each sample, with every read carrying a distinct molecular identifier. Reads with shared molecular identifiers were discarded instead of being binned into consensus sequences. CDR3 identification, clonotype clustering and error correction used MiTCR with a Q25 quality threshold and the strictest error-elimination algorithm. A nonparametric unseen species model using Euler transformation provided a lower-bound estimate of total TCR beta diversity. Using fastp trimming at Q25 and MiXCR clonotype assembly, TCRdb reanalyzed the public sequencing data and kept in-frame beta chains. Rows are unified per CDR3 protein, each entry keeping the most common DNA and genes. TCRdb's processing, not the study's, gives the V and J calls here. Across this sample there are roughly 2 million distinct CDR3 sequences, with 49% seen only once. Of the sample, less than 2.5% falls within the top ten clones.

Systemically healthy Caucasian individuals from Russia, approximately 39 in total and aged about 6 to 100 years, were included as donors. Each donor gave 8 to 10 milliliters of peripheral blood, collected into EDTA-treated Vacutainer tubes. PBMCs were isolated by Ficoll-Paque density-gradient centrifugation, with at least 6 million obtained per sample. Trizol reagent was used to extract total RNA from PBMCs, with at least 6 micrograms per sample. For every donor, an aliquot of PBMCs went through flow cytometry to measure the percentages of naive CD45RAhigh/CD27high T cells. A distance of 19 bases separates the germline ends of V and J, which lose 7 bases and 3 bases respectively. The CDR3 has 14 amino acids, counting the end cysteine and phenylalanine. The kept DNA is CDR3 alone, 42 bases in frame from the first base. The germline V gene (reference sequence) sets CDR1 to DFQATT and CDR2 to SNEGSKA.

Rearrangement joined TRBV20-1 to TRBJ2-7, with no confident D gene call. This sequence was found in a woman in her thirties or forties in good health. The sequenced sample was blood. The nucleotide sequence reads as follows: TGCAGTGTCAAATCTTTACAAAACGACTACGAGCAGTACTTC. Its protein is CSVKSLQNDYEQYF.